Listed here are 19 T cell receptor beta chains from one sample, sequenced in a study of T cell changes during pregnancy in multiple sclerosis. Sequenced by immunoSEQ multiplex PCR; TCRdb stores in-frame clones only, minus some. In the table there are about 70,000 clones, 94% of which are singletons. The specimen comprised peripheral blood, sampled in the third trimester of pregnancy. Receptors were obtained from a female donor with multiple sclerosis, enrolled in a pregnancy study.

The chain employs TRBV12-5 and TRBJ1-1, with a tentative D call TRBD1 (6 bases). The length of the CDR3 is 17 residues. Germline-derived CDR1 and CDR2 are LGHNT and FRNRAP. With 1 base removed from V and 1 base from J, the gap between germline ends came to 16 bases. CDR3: CASGLALSDSENTEAFF. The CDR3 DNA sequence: TGTGCTAGTGGTTTGGCTTTATCGGACAGTGAGAACACTGAAGCTTTCTTT. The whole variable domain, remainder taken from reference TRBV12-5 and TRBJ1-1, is DARVTQTPRHKVTEMGQEVTMRCQPILGHNTVFWYRQTMMQGLELLAYFRNRAPLDDSGMPKDRFSAEMPDATLATLKIQPSEPRDSAVYFCASGLALSDSENTEAFFGQGTRLTVV.

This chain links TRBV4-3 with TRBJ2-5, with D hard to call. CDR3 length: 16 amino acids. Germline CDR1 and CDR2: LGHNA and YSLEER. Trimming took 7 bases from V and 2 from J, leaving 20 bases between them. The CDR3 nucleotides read TGCGCCAGCAAGATTTCTACCGGGTCCGGGCAAGAGACCCAGTACTTC. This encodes CASKISTGSGQETQYF.

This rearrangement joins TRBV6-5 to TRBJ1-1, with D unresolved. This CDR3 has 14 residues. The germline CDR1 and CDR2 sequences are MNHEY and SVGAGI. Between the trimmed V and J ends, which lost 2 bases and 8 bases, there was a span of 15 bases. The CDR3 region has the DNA TGTGCCAGCAGTTACGTTTTCGAGGGATCCGAAGCTTTCTTT. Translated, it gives CASSYVFEGSEAFF.

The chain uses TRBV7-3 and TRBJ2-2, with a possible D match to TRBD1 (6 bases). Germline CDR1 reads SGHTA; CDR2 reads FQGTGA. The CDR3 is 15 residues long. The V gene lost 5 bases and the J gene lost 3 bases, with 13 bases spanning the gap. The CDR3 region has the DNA TGTGCCAGCAGCCCAAGGGCAGGGGACACCGGGGAGCTGTTTTTT. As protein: CASSPRAGDTGELFF.

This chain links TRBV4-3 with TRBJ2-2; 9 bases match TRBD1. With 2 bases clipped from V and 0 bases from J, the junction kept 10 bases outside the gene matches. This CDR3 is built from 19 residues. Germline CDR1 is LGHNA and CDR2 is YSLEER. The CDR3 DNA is TGCGCCAGCAGCCAATTTCCGGGACAGGGCTATTCGAACACCGGGGAGCTGTTTTTT. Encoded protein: CASSQFPGQGYSNTGELFF.

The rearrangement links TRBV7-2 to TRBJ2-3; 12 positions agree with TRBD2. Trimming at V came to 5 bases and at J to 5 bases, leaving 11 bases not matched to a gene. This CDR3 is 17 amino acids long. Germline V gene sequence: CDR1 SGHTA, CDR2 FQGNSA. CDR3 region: CASSPILAGGRVDTQYF. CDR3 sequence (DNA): TGTGCCAGCAGCCCGATTCTAGCGGGGGGGCGTGTAGATACGCAGTATTTT.

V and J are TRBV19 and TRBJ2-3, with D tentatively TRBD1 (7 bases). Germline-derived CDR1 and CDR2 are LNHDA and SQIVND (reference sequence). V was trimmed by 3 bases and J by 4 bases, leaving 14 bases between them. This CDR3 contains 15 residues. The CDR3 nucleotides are TGTGCCAGTAGTATGTTTGACAGGGAGGCAGATACGCAGTATTTT. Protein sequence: CASSMFDREADTQYF.

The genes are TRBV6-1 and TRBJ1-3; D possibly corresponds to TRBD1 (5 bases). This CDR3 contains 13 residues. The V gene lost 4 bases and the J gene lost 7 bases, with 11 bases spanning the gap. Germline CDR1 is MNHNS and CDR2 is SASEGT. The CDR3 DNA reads TGTGCCAGCAGTGTCGATCGGGGGAACACCATATATTTT. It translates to CASSVDRGNTIYF.

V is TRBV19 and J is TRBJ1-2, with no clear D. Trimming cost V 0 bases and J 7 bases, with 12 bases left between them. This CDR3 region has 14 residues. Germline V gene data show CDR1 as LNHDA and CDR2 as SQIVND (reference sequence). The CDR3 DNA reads TGTGCCAGTAGTATAGATACAGATGGACTTGGCTACACCTTC. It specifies CASSIDTDGLGYTF.

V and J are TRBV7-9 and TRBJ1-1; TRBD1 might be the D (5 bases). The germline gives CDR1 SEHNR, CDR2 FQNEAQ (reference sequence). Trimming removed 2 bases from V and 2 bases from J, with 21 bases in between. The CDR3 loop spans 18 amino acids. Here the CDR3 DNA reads TGTGCCAGCAGCTTAATGTTAGGGCTAGGGGTGATAAACACTGAAGCTTTCTTT. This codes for CASSLMLGLGVINTEAFF.

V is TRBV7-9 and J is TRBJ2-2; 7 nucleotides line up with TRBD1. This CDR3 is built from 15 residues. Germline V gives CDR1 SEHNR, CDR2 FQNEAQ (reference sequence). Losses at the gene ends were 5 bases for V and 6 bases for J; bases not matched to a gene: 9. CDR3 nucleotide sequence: TGTGCCAGCAGCCCTGGACAGGTTCACGCCGGGGAGCTGTTTTTT. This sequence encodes CASSPGQVHAGELFF.

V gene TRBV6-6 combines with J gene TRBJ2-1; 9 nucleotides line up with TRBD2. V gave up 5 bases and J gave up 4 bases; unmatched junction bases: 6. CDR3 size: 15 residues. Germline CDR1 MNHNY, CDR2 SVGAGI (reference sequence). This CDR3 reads CASSPVAGVYNEQFF. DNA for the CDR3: TGTGCCAGCAGTCCCGTAGCGGGGGTTTACAATGAGCAGTTCTTC.

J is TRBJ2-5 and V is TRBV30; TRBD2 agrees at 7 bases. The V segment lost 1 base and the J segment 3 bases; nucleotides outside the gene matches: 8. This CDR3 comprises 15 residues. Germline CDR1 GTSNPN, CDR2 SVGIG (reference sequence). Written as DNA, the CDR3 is TGTGCCTGGAGTGCTGGGAGGGGCGGGAAAGAGACCCAGTACTTC. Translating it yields CAWSAGRGGKETQYF. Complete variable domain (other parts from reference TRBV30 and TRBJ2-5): SQTIHQWPATLVQPVGSPLSLECTVEGTSNPNLYWYRQAAGRGLQLLFYSVGIGQISSEVPQNLSASRPQDRQFILSSKKLLLSDSGFYLCAWSAGRGGKETQYFGPGTRLLVL.

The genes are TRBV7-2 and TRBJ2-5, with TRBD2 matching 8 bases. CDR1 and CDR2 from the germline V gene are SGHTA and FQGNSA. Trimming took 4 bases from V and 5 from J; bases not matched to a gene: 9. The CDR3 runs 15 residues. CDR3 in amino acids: CASSSPGGGSETQYF. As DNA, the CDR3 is TGTGCCAGCAGCTCCCCGGGCGGGGGGAGCGAGACCCAGTACTTC. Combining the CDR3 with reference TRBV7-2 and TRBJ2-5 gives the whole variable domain GAGVSQSPSNKVTEKGKDVELRCDPISGHTALYWYRQSLGQGLEFLIYFQGNSAPDKSGLPSDRFSAERTGGSVSTLTIQRTQQEDSAVYLCASSSPGGGSETQYFGPGTRLLVL.

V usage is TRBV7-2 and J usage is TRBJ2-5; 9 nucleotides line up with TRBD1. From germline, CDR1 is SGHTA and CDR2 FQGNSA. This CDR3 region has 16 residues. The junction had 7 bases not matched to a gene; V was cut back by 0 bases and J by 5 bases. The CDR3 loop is CASSLASGQGGETQYF. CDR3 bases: TGTGCCAGCAGCTTAGCTTCGGGACAGGGAGGGGAGACCCAGTACTTC.

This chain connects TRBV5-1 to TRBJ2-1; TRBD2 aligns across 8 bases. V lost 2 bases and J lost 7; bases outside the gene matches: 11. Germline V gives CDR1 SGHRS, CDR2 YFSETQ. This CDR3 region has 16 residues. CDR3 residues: CASSFRFGTRGNEQFF. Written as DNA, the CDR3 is TGCGCCAGCAGCTTCAGGTTTGGGACTAGAGGTAATGAGCAGTTCTTC.

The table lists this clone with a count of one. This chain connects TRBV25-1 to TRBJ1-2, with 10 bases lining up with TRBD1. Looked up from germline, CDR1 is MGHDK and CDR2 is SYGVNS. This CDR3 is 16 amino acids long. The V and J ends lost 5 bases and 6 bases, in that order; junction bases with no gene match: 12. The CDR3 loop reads CASSLGGGTGVDGYTF. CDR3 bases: TGTGCCAGCAGTTTGGGGGGTGGGACAGGGGTTGATGGCTACACCTTC.

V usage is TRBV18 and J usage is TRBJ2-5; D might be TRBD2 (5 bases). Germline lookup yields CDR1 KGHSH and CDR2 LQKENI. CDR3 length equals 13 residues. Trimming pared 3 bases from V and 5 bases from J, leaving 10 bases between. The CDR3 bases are TGTGCCAGCTCACCCGGACGCGGGGAGACCCAGTACTTC. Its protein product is CASSPGRGETQYF.

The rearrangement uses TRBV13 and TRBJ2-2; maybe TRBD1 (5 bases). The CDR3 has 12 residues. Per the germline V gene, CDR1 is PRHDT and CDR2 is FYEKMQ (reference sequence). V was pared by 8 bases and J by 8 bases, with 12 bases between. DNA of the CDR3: TGTGCCAGCCTCGACAGAGCGGGGGAGCTGTTTTTT. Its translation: CASLDRAGELFF.